The 17 T cell receptor beta chains below come from one sample, sequenced in a study of Graves' ophthalmopathy and Graves' hyperthyroidism. Using RNA transcripts, the TCR beta CDR3 regions were amplified. HTBI primers served in a first-round RT-PCR, which a second-round multiplex PCR followed. TCRdb redid the calling of the multiplex PCR reads with MiXCR, one entry per CDR3 protein. Of some 410,000 distinct CDR3 sequences in the sample, roughly 20% were seen once. Sequences were obtained from peripheral blood. The receptors shown here come from a woman aged 18-29 years with stable Graves' hyperthyroidism.

This clonotype has ten or more counts. This chain joins TRBV12-3 or TRBV12-4 and TRBJ2-2, with TRBD2 matching over 8 bases. This CDR3 region has 15 residues. V shed 6 bases, J shed 3 bases, and the junction held 6 bases outside the gene matches. This chain's CDR3 is CASSPGLAYTGELFF. CDR3 bases: TGTGCCAGCAGCCCAGGACTAGCCTACACCGGGGAGCTGTTTTTT.

This clonotype was seen repeatedly, ten times or more. The rearrangement uses TRBV10-3 and TRBJ1-1; no clear D. Looked up from germline, CDR1 is ENHRY and CDR2 is SYGVKD. V lost 6 bases and J lost 1, with 3 bases in between. CDR3 length: 11 amino acids. The CDR3 sequence: CAIRTNTEAFF. The CDR3 DNA is TGTGCCATCAGGACGAACACTGAAGCTTTCTTT.

This clonotype was picked up many times. The V and J genes are TRBV19 and TRBJ2-7, with TRBD1 matching 7 bases. CDR3 length equals 14 residues. J was trimmed by 2 bases and V by 3 bases; bases with no gene match: 4. Per the germline V gene, CDR1 is LNHDA and CDR2 is SQIVND (reference sequence). CDR3: CASSMGTAAYEQYF. In DNA, the CDR3 is TGTGCCAGTAGTATGGGGACAGCCGCCTACGAGCAGTACTTC.

Many counts were recorded for this clonotype. This sequence joins TRBV20-1 and TRBJ1-5; unclear D gene. The germline gives CDR1 DFQATT, CDR2 SNEGSKA (reference sequence). The germline V and J ends were trimmed by 2 bases and 5 bases, with 4 bases remaining between them. This CDR3 is built from 11 residues. CDR3 loop: CSARKDQPQHF. Written as DNA, the CDR3 is TGCAGTGCTAGAAAAGATCAGCCCCAGCATTTT.

V gene TRBV11-2 combines with J gene TRBJ2-7; D uncertain. Germline V gene sequence: CDR1 SGHAT, CDR2 FQNNGV. Trimming stripped 5 bases from V and 7 bases from J, with 12 bases between. The CDR3 has 12 amino acids. CDR3: CASSPTRWEQYF. The CDR3 coding sequence is TGTGCCAGCAGCCCCACGCGATGGGAGCAGTACTTC.

The table lists this clonotype with many counts. The CDR3 sequence is CSARDEIAFSYEQYF. The CDR3 DNA reads as TGCAGTGCTAGGGATGAGATAGCGTTCTCCTACGAGCAGTACTTC. The rearrangement uses TRBV20-1 and TRBJ2-7, with D maybe TRBD2 (5 bases). The germline gives CDR1 DFQATT, CDR2 SNEGSKA (reference sequence). The CDR3 has 15 residues. V was cut by 3 bases and J by 0 bases, with 15 bases left in between.

This clonotype was picked up many times. The J gene is TRBJ2-2, the V gene TRBV6-2 or TRBV6-3, with TRBD2 matching over 10 bases. This CDR3 region has 17 residues. V was clipped by 2 bases and J by 4 bases; unmatched bases: 7. Per germline, CDR1 MNHEY and CDR2 SVGEGT. CDR3 residues: CASSYEAGGPRTGELFF. Here the CDR3 DNA reads TGTGCCAGCAGTTACGAAGCGGGAGGGCCACGCACCGGGGAGCTGTTTTTT.

As DNA, the CDR3 is TGTGCCAGCAGTCCACCCTGGTACACCTTC. It translates to CASSPPWYTF. The rearrangement links TRBV28 to TRBJ1-2; D is unresolved. In germline, CDR1 is MDHEN, CDR2 SYDVKM. CDR3 length: 10 amino acids. Trimming left V 5 bases short and J 11 bases short, with 9 bases between.

The chain joins TRBV7-2 to TRBJ1-2, with D maybe TRBD1 (5 bases). Trimming removed 1 base at V and 6 bases at J, with 9 bases between. The CDR3 runs 13 residues. CDR1 is SGHTA, CDR2 FQGNSA, per germline. As DNA, the CDR3 is TGTGCCAGCAGCTTAGGAGTGACAGATGGCTACACCTTC. Its translation: CASSLGVTDGYTF.

This chain uses TRBV6-2 or TRBV6-3 with TRBJ2-7, with TRBD1 matching 7 bases. With V trimmed by 5 bases and J by 2 bases, 3 bases remained unmatched. Germline assignment: CDR1 MNHEY and CDR2 SVGEGT. This CDR3 has 13 residues. Written as DNA, the CDR3 is TGTGCCAGCAGTCCACAGGGGACCTACGAGCAGTACTTC. It encodes CASSPQGTYEQYF.

This clonotype was counted only a few times. The chain recombines TRBV12-3 or TRBV12-4 with TRBJ2-5; D gene ambiguous. The CDR3 loop spans 12 amino acids. V gave up 7 bases and J gave up 2 bases, with 8 bases separating them. The chain's CDR3 is CASILPQETQYF. The CDR3 region has the DNA TGTGCCAGCATTCTTCCACAAGAGACCCAGTACTTC.

This clonotype was counted many times. V and J are TRBV10-3 and TRBJ2-6; D not certain. V was pared by 10 bases and J by 0 bases, with 10 bases between. The CDR3 runs to 14 residues. Germline CDR1 and CDR2: ENHRY and SYGVKD. CDR3 coding DNA: TGTGCCACCCTGGACCTCTCTGGGGCCAACGTCCTGACTTTC. Amino acids: CATLDLSGANVLTF.

This clonotype was recorded many times. The chain employs TRBV2 and TRBJ2-2, with 16 bases lining up with TRBD2. V trimming: 5 bases; J trimming: 0 bases; junction bases outside the gene matches: 3. Germline-derived CDR1 and CDR2 are SNHLY and FYNNEI. This CDR3 has 18 amino acids. The CDR3 is CASSKGLAGGPNTGELFF. In DNA, the CDR3 is TGTGCCAGCAGTAAGGGACTAGCGGGAGGGCCGAACACCGGGGAGCTGTTTTTT.

This clonotype was seen repeatedly, ten times or more. At one boundary the junction diverges from the germline segment, which might be a read error. This chain links TRBV20-1 with TRBJ2-7, with TRBD2 as a possible D gene (5 bases). The CDR3 sequence is 11 residues long. CDR1 and CDR2 from the germline V gene are DFQATT and SNEGSKA (reference sequence). The chain's CDR3 is CSAPGVYVQYF. As DNA, the CDR3 is TGCAGTGCGCCCGGGGTCTACGTGCAGTACTTC.

The table lists this clonotype with many counts. The V call is TRBV19, the J call TRBJ1-1; D is unclear. CDR1 LNHDA and CDR2 SQIVND come from the germline V gene (reference sequence). This CDR3 is 13 amino acids long. V was trimmed by 4 bases and J by 1 base, leaving 7 bases between them. The CDR3 nucleotides are TGTGCCAGTAGTACAACAAGGAACACTGAAGCTTTCTTT. Protein sequence: CASSTTRNTEAFF.

The genes are TRBV6-2 or TRBV6-3 and TRBJ2-2, with 8 bases matching TRBD2. Per germline, CDR1 MNHEY and CDR2 SVGEGT. CDR3 length: 13 amino acids. V shed 8 bases and J 9 bases; nucleotides not matched to a gene: 8. DNA for the CDR3: TGTGCCAGCCGGGGCGGGGGGATCTGGGAGCTGTTTTTT. Translating gives CASRGGGIWELFF.

This clonotype was seen many times. The V call is TRBV6-2 or TRBV6-3, the J call TRBJ2-5, with D possibly being TRBD2 (5 bases). Germline CDR1 and CDR2: MNHEY and SVGEGT. CDR3 length: 14 amino acids. V was shortened by 3 bases and J by 0 bases, with 8 bases between the two germline ends. The CDR3: CASSYVGNQETQYF. CDR3 nucleotide sequence: TGTGCCAGCAGTTATGTCGGGAACCAAGAGACCCAGTACTTC.